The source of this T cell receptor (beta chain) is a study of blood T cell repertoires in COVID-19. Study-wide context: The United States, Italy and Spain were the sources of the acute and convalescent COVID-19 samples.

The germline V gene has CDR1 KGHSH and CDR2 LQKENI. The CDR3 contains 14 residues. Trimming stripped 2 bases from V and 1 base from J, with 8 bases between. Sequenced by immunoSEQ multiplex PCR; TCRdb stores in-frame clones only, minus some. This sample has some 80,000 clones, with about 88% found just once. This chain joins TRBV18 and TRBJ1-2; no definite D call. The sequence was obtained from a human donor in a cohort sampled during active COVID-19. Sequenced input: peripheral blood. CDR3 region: CASSPEAVNYGYTF. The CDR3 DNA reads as TGTGCCAGCTCACCAGAGGCAGTTAACTATGGCTACACCTTC.